The clone carrying this T cell receptor beta chain showed up many times. The antigen remains undetermined. These data come from a study of CD8+CD57+ T cells in acquired aplastic anemia. At the level of the study: Sorted CD4+ and CD8+ cells gave a mean 3.2 ug DNA, range roughly 0.18 to 30 ug. Study-level points and caveats: The same twenty-nine CD8+ CDR3 sequences occurred in patients and in controls.

Trimming pared 5 bases from V and 2 bases from J, leaving 12 bases between. The CDR3 runs 14 residues. The study profiled TCR beta VDJ and CDR3 using genomic DNA as template. MiXCR was run by TCRdb on the reads, yielding one entry per CDR3 protein. The sample has under 200,000 distinct CDR3 sequences, around half seen once; the top ten hold roughly 3.2%. Individuals selected for sequencing had exhibited CD8+CD57+ cell expansion on flow cytometry. Therapy had not been given to patients before blood sampling. The rearrangement links TRBV12-3 or TRBV12-4 to TRBJ1-2; D gene ambiguous. The sequence came from a human donor with aplastic anemia. Sequenced sample: sorted CD4+, CD8+, or CD8+CD57+ T cells (not recorded which) from PBMCs. This CDR3 reads CASSPGLPNYGYTF. In nucleotides, the CDR3 is TGTGCCAGCAGTCCAGGACTGCCCAACTATGGCTACACCTTC.